This T cell receptor (beta chain) was sequenced for a study of T cells in Graves' hyperthyroidism and ophthalmopathy. Study at large: Initial diagnosis, before any treatment, was when peripheral blood was collected. Study-wide findings and caveats: Most clonotypes expanded in the thyroid (above 0.001) were also present in blood.

Not enrolled were patients with uncontrolled infection, other autoimmune disease, pregnancy or lactation. The diagnoses drew upon clinical symptoms, serum thyroxine and TRAb, thyroid ultrasound and orbital computed tomography. The V and J ends lost 5 bases and 4 bases, in that order; junction bases with no gene match: 6. The CDR3 extends over 14 amino acids. Germline loops: CDR1 SEHNR, CDR2 FQNEAQ (reference sequence). It was RNA transcripts that yielded the amplified TCR beta CDR3 regions. The TCR CDR3 was amplified in a first-round RT-PCR using the HTBI primer set. One entry per CDR3 protein, called by TCRdb with MiXCR from the multiplex PCR reads. The repertoire holds approximately 600,000 distinct CDR3 sequences, with approximately 14% as singletons. This clonotype appeared a few times. Its antigen is still unknown.

The receptor was isolated from a woman under 30 with Graves' ophthalmopathy. Source material: blood. The V and J genes are TRBV7-9 and TRBJ1-1, with 8 nucleotides matching TRBD1. The CDR3 spells CASSATGDGTEAFF. The CDR3 DNA reads as TGTGCCAGCAGCGCGACAGGGGATGGCACTGAAGCTTTCTTT.